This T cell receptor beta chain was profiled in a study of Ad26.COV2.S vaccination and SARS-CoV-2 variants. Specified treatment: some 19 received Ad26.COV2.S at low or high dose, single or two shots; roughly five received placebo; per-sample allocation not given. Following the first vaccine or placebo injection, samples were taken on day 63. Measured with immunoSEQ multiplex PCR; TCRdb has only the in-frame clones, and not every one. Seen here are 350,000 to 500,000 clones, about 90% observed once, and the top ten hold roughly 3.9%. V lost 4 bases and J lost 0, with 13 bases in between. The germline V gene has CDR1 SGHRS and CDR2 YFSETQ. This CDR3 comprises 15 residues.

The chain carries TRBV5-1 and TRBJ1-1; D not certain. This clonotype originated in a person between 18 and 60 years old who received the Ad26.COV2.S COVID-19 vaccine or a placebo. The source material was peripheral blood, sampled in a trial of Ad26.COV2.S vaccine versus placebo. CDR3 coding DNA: TGCGCCAGCAGCCGCGGAGGAAACATGAACACTGAAGCTTTCTTT. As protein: CASSRGGNMNTEAFF.